Listed here are 27 T cell receptor beta chains from one sample, sequenced in a study of cytomegalovirus exposure and HLA in healthy donors. The PCR employed 60 Vbeta primers together with 13 Jbeta primers. TCRdb's copy holds only in-frame clones and misses some; the assay was immunoSEQ multiplex PCR. The sample records approximately 160,000 clones, roughly 71% being singletons. Sequencing input: PBMCs. Every receptor here comes from a male donor in good health and CMV-seropositive.

This rearrangement joins TRBV4-1 to TRBJ2-3; D is perhaps TRBD2 (6 bases). Trimming took 1 base from V and 5 from J, leaving 13 bases between them. Germline lookup yields CDR1 MGHRA and CDR2 YSYEKL. The CDR3 covers 15 residues. CDR3 in amino acids: CASSQGLFGGDTQYF. In DNA, the CDR3 is TGCGCCAGCAGCCAAGGGCTTTTCGGGGGAGATACGCAGTATTTT.

This chain joins TRBV4-2 and TRBJ1-3, with 9 bases that match TRBD1. Per the germline V gene, CDR1 is LGHNA and CDR2 is YNFKEQ. J lost 3 bases, V lost 6 bases, and 12 bases had no gene match. The CDR3 spans 17 residues. In DNA form, the CDR3 reads TGTGCCAGCAGGCCACGGGGTGGACAGGGGTTTGGAAACACCATATATTTT. This encodes CASRPRGGQGFGNTIYF.

The chain combines TRBV4-1 with TRBJ2-7; 7 positions match TRBD2. Germline-derived CDR1 and CDR2 are MGHRA and YSYEKL. J gave up 2 bases and V 3 bases, and 4 bases lay outside the gene matches. The CDR3 spans 14 residues. CDR3 amino acids: CASSHVAGPYEQYF. The CDR3 region has the DNA TGCGCCAGCAGCCACGTAGCGGGCCCCTACGAGCAGTACTTC.

The rearrangement uses TRBV14 and TRBJ2-7; a possible D gene is TRBD2 (6 bases). CDR3 length equals 16 residues. Germline values: CDR1 SGHDN, CDR2 FVKESK. V was clipped by 3 bases and J by 5 bases, with 20 bases between them. DNA for the CDR3: TGTGCCAGCAGCCACCTGGGAGGCCAGTGGTCCGACGAGCAGTACTTC. It is translated as CASSHLGGQWSDEQYF. Complete variable domain (other parts from reference TRBV14 and TRBJ2-7): EAGVTQFPSHSVIEKGQTVTLRCDPISGHDNLYWYRRVMGKEIKFLLHFVKESKQDESGMPNNRFLAERTGGTYSTLKVQPAELEDSGVYFCASSHLGGQWSDEQYFGPGTRLTVT.

The chain combines TRBV4-1 with TRBJ1-1; D is undetermined. Looked up from germline, CDR1 is MGHRA and CDR2 is YSYEKL. There are 15 residues in the CDR3. Between the trimmed V and J ends, which lost 0 bases and 1 base, there was a span of 9 bases. This CDR3 reads CASSQDNLENTEAFF. The CDR3 DNA reads as TGCGCCAGCAGCCAAGATAACCTAGAGAACACTGAAGCTTTCTTT.

This chain uses TRBV4-2 with TRBJ2-2; 11 bases are shared with TRBD2. This CDR3 spans 19 amino acids. With 0 bases clipped from V and 1 base from J, the junction kept 7 bases outside the gene matches. Looked up from germline, CDR1 is LGHNA and CDR2 is YNFKEQ. The DNA for the CDR3 is TGTGCCAGCAGCCAAGATATCCTAGCGGGGGGTCTGAACACCGGGGAGCTGTTTTTT. Translating gives CASSQDILAGGLNTGELFF.

The chain links TRBV5-4 to TRBJ1-2; D uncertain. V was shortened by 2 bases and J by 12 bases, with 17 bases between the two germline ends. The CDR3 is made up of 13 amino acids. CDR1 is SGHNT, CDR2 YYREEE, per germline (reference sequence). CDR3 residues: CASSFGEVFENTF. The DNA of the CDR3 is TGTGCCAGCAGCTTTGGGGAGGTTTTTGAGAACACCTTC. Using reference TRBV5-4 and TRBJ1-2 for the parts outside the CDR3, the full variable domain is ETGVTQSPTHLIKTRGQQVTLRCSSQSGHNTVSWYQQALGQGPQFIFQYYREEENGRGNFPPRFSGLQFPNYSSELNVNALELDDSALYLCASSFGEVFENTFGSGTRLTVV.

The chain joins TRBV7-3 to TRBJ2-7; 7 bases match TRBD1. CDR3 length equals 15 residues. With 5 bases clipped from V and 4 bases from J, the junction kept 11 bases outside the gene matches. The germline CDR1 and CDR2 sequences are SGHTA and FQGTGA. The CDR3 DNA reads as TGTGCCAGCAGCGAAGGCCCGGGACAGCAATACGAGCAGTACTTC. This encodes CASSEGPGQQYEQYF.

The rearrangement uses TRBV6-1 and TRBJ2-5; TRBD2 agrees at 7 bases. Germline-derived CDR1 and CDR2 are MNHNS and SASEGT. The CDR3 runs 15 residues. V lost 5 bases to trimming and J lost 3 bases; unmatched junction nucleotides: 9. CDR3 in amino acids: CASSRVGAGEETQYF. CDR3 bases: TGTGCCAGCAGTAGGGTCGGTGCGGGGGAAGAGACCCAGTACTTC.

The chain joins TRBV15 to TRBJ1-5; TRBD1 matches 7 bases. The CDR3 totals 15 residues. With 2 bases clipped from V and 7 bases from J, the junction kept 8 bases outside the gene matches. In germline, CDR1 is LNHNV, CDR2 YYDKDF (reference sequence). The CDR3: CATSRRDSAGQPQHF. CDR3 DNA: TGTGCCACCAGCAGAAGGGACAGTGCCGGGCAGCCCCAGCATTTT.

The chain combines TRBV11-2 with TRBJ1-5; D gene unclear. CDR3 size: 16 residues. The ends were cut back, 0 bases at V and 3 bases at J, with 12 bases in the middle. From germline, CDR1 is SGHAT and CDR2 FQNNGV. CDR3 residues: CASSLDWRQLNQPQHF. In nucleotides, the CDR3 is TGTGCCAGCAGCTTAGATTGGAGGCAGCTCAATCAGCCCCAGCATTTT. The whole variable domain, filled in from reference TRBV11-2 and TRBJ1-5, reads EAGVAQSPRYKIIEKRQSVAFWCNPISGHATLYWYQQILGQGPKLLIQFQNNGVVDDSQLPKDRFSAERLKGVDSTLKIQPAKLEDSAVYLCASSLDWRQLNQPQHFGDGTRLSIL.

CDR3 nucleotides: TGTGCCAGCAGTCCGACAGGGCGTCATCAGCCCCAGCATTTT. This sequence encodes CASSPTGRHQPQHF. J is TRBJ1-5 and V is TRBV6-6, with 7 bases fitting TRBD1. The germline V gene encodes CDR1 MNHNY and CDR2 SVGAGI (reference sequence). This CDR3 spans 14 amino acids. Trimming at V came to 5 bases and at J to 5 bases, leaving 6 bases not matched to a gene.

V and J are TRBV29-1 and TRBJ2-3; a possible D gene is TRBD1 (6 bases). Trimming left V 7 bases short and J 6 bases short, with 14 bases between. The germline gives CDR1 SQVTM, CDR2 ANQGSEA. The CDR3 covers 12 residues. CDR3: CSGDTWGDTQYF. The CDR3 nucleotides are TGCAGCGGGGACACCTGGGGGGATACGCAGTATTTT.

A single count supports this clone. The chain carries TRBV2 and TRBJ1-1, with D possibly TRBD1 on 5 matching bases. Germline V gene data show CDR1 as SNHLY and CDR2 as FYNNEI. The ends were cut back, 10 bases at V and 6 bases at J, with 18 bases in the middle. The CDR3 sequence is 13 residues long. DNA of the CDR3: TGTGCCACCTTCTGGGACTTGGGCCCTGAAGCTTTCTTT. Its translation is CATFWDLGPEAFF.

This chain joins TRBV14 and TRBJ1-6, with D uncertain. The CDR3 has 16 amino acids. Trimming left V 4 bases short and J 8 bases short, with 18 bases between. CDR1 SGHDN and CDR2 FVKESK come from the germline V gene. CDR3 bases: TGTGCCAGCAGCCCTCTCGGTGCCGAGGGTCATTCACCCCTCCACTTT. It yields the protein CASSPLGAEGHSPLHF.

The chain joins TRBV6-6 to TRBJ2-3; TRBD2 aligns across 10 bases. V lost 2 bases and J lost 3; bases outside the gene matches: 5. Germline V gives CDR1 MNHNY, CDR2 SVGAGI (reference sequence). The CDR3 length is 16 residues. The CDR3 nucleotides read TGTGCCAGCAGTTACCCTTTTAGCGGGGGGACAGATACGCAGTATTTT. Its translation is CASSYPFSGGTDTQYF.

This chain uses TRBV5-8 with TRBJ2-3; tentatively, D is TRBD2 (6 bases). CDR3 size: 13 residues. Looked up from germline, CDR1 is SGHTS and CDR2 is YDEGEE. V was cut by 4 bases and J by 6 bases, with 12 bases left in between. The CDR3 DNA follows: TGTGCCAGCAGCGGGGGGAATCGGGATACGCAGTATTTT. This gives the protein CASSGGNRDTQYF.

The chain couples TRBV1 to TRBJ1-5; the table's D call, TRBD1, was not checked against the DNA. TRBV1 is flagged as a pseudogene. The CDR3 covers 17 residues. The CDR3 bases are TGCACCAGCAGCCAAGAAACAGGGTTTTATAGCAATCAGCCCCAGCATTTT. Translating gives CTSSQETGFYSNQPQHF.

J is TRBJ2-7 and V is TRBV29-1, with D perhaps TRBD2 (5 bases). Germline CDR1 SQVTM, CDR2 ANQGSEA. This CDR3 contains 12 residues. Trimming pared 4 bases from V and 6 bases from J, leaving 13 bases between. Written as DNA, the CDR3 is TGCAGCGTTGGGGAGACACGTCTCGAGCAGTACTTC. It translates to CSVGETRLEQYF.

This clone was recorded only once. The genes are TRBV6-5 and TRBJ2-5, with TRBD1 matching over 9 bases. The CDR3 is 15 residues long. In germline, CDR1 is MNHEY, CDR2 SVGAGI. With V trimmed by 5 bases and J by 5 bases, 9 bases remained unmatched. CDR3 in amino acids: CASSDFGTGSETQYF. For the CDR3, the DNA is TGTGCCAGCAGTGACTTTGGGACAGGGAGCGAGACCCAGTACTTC.

The genes are TRBV6-1 and TRBJ1-3; D not certain. V was shortened by 0 bases and J by 0 bases, with 6 bases between the two germline ends. The length of the CDR3 is 15 residues. Germline loops: CDR1 MNHNS, CDR2 SASEGT. In nucleotides, the CDR3 is TGTGCCAGCAGTGAAGCGGAGGGCTCTGGAAACACCATATATTTT. Its translation is CASSEAEGSGNTIYF.

This clone was detected once. Germline is not matched at one junction end, which may reflect a read error. This chain uses TRBV7-7 with TRBJ2-7; 8 bases match TRBD2. CDR3 length: 14 amino acids. Germline CDR1 is SSHAT and CDR2 is FNYEAQ (reference sequence). CDR3 in amino acids: CASSPALAGYEQYF. CDR3 bases: TGTGCTAGCAGCCCCGCGCTAGCGGGCTACGAGCAGTACTTC.

The DNA for the CDR3 is TGTGCCAGCAGTCTAGCGGGGGCCTGGGAGACCCAGTACTTC. It translates to CASSLAGAWETQYF. The chain uses TRBV9 and TRBJ2-5, with 10 nucleotides matching TRBD2. The CDR3 has 14 amino acids. From germline, CDR1 is SGDLS and CDR2 YYNGEE. Losses at the gene ends were 5 bases for V and 5 bases for J; bases not matched to a gene: 6.

The V gene is TRBV7-8, the J gene TRBJ2-3, with TRBD1 matching 9 bases. The germline V gene encodes CDR1 SGHVS and CDR2 FQNEAQ. The CDR3 runs to 14 residues. The junction had 9 bases not matched to a gene; V was cut back by 11 bases and J by 3 bases. In DNA form, the CDR3 reads TGTGCCGTCTCACGGGACAGGGAGACAGATACGCAGTATTTT. Residues: CAVSRDRETDTQYF.

This clone showed up just once. This chain links TRBV2 with TRBJ2-7, with D perhaps matching TRBD1 (5 bases). V shed 5 bases and J shed 4 bases, with 9 bases lying between them. The CDR3 loop spans 12 amino acids. Looked up from germline, CDR1 is SNHLY and CDR2 is FYNNEI. The CDR3 nucleotides are TGTGCCAGCAGTTCCCAGGGATACGAGCAGTACTTC. It specifies CASSSQGYEQYF.

The chain is built from TRBV27 and TRBJ2-7; D remains unclear. Germline CDR1 MNHEY, CDR2 SMNVEV (reference sequence). The CDR3 spans 13 residues. V dropped 5 bases and J dropped 2 bases, with 10 bases sitting between them. This chain's CDR3 is CASSPRITYEQYF. In DNA, the CDR3 is TGTGCCAGCAGTCCCAGGATCACCTACGAGCAGTACTTC.

This clone came up once. The rearrangement links TRBV7-9 to TRBJ1-1; possibly TRBD1 for D (5 bases). Germline CDR1 SEHNR, CDR2 FQNEAQ (reference sequence). V was cut by 1 base and J by 10 bases, with 13 bases left in between. The CDR3 totals 13 residues. The CDR3 DNA reads TGTGCCAGCAGCTTAGGGGGCATCAAGCCAGCTTTCTTT. Protein product: CASSLGGIKPAFF.